This T cell receptor (beta chain) was documented in a study of cytomegalovirus exposure and HLA in healthy donors. In the PCR, 60 Vbeta and 13 Jbeta primers were used. Assay used: immunoSEQ multiplex PCR; TCRdb lists only in-frame clones, some missing. Here the sample spans about 150,000 clones, 65% to 75% being singletons. The sequenced sample consisted of PBMCs. This clonotype was obtained from a man between 18 and 29 years old in good health and CMV-seronegative.

The CDR3 bases are TGTGCCAGCAGCTTAGGGTTCACTAGAATCGCGGAGACCCAGTACTTC. Residues: CASSLGFTRIAETQYF. This chain uses TRBV7-2 with TRBJ2-5, with a weak D call TRBD2 (5 bases). V lost 1 base, J lost 5 bases, and 17 bases lay in between. CDR1 and CDR2 (germline): SGHTA, FQGNSA. This CDR3 is 16 amino acids long.